This T cell receptor beta chain was retrieved from a study of human T cells and chemical hapten exposure. Overall study: The study traced per-sample TCR yield variation mainly to small differences in pooled library volumes.

General study findings and limits: Expanded TCRs grouped into significantly more large CDR3 similarity clusters than controls produced.

V was clipped by 6 bases and J by 3 bases; unmatched bases: 7. The CDR3 consists of 13 residues. CDR1 is DFQATT and CDR2 is SNEGSKA in the germline V gene (reference sequence). MiXCR, run by TCRdb on the RACE reads, gives a single entry per CDR3 protein. The repertoire includes fewer than 200,000 distinct CDR3 sequences, more than 20% of them detected once, and approximately 6.7% sits in the top ten. Concerning this clonotype itself: What it binds is not known.

Time point denoted: patch test 1, 2 weeks after DPC sensitization. The treatment denotes: therapeutic diphenylcyclopropenone sensitization with weekly scalp DPC. The genes are TRBV20-1 and TRBJ1-2; the match to TRBD1 covers 7 bases. Sample: whole blood, taken in connection with sensitization to the hapten diphenylcyclopropenone (DPC). This TCR derives from a woman aged 50 to 60 with alopecia areata. Some clones in this sample may be carry-over from other donors' samples. In nucleotides, the CDR3 is TGCAGTGCCCGACAGGGAGGACACTATGGCTACACCTTC. Translation: CSARQGGHYGYTF.